A selection of T cell receptor beta chains follows, all from one sample in a study of beta chain features in type 1 diabetes. Assay: immunoSEQ multiplex PCR; the TCRdb copy retains only in-frame clones and omits some. The sample shows about 180,000 clones, 13% of them seen only once. Sequencing input: central memory CD4+ T cells from blood. The receptors stem from a woman younger than 30 in good health. The CDR3 runs from the conserved cysteine through the conserved F or W. Each record gives: V gene, J gene, clone size, D gene, CDR3 protein, CDR3 DNA. D genes are given only for firm matches. Only some rows state a clone size, as once, few, many or a class for expanded clones.

>TRBV27|TRBJ1-2|NA|TRBD1
CASSLAGGAPGGYTF
TGTGCCAGCAGTTTAGCAGGGGGCGCACCGGGAGGCTACACCTTC
>TRBV5-1|TRBJ2-7|few|TRBD2
CASSFTSGAYEQYF
TGCGCCAGCAGCTTTACTAGCGGGGCCTACGAGCAGTACTTC
>TRBV7-9|TRBJ2-1|few|TRBD2
CASSILATRRNEQFF
TGTGCCAGCAGCATACTAGCGACTCGGCGGAATGAGCAGTTCTTC
>TRBV7-2|TRBJ2-1|few|TRBD2
CASSLQRLAGGSSYNEQFF
TGTGCCAGCAGCTTACAGAGACTAGCGGGGGGGAGCTCCTACAATGAGCAGTTCTTC
>TRBV30|TRBJ1-3|NA|NA
CAWTEIAGNTIYF
TGTGCCTGGACGGAGATTGCTGGAAACACCATATATTTT
>TRBV11-1|TRBJ1-4|NA|TRBD1
CASSIGTGYNEKLFF
TGTGCCAGCAGCATCGGGACAGGCTATAATGAAAAACTGTTTTTT
>TRBV29-1|TRBJ1-1|NA|NA
CSLRRQGTEAFF
TGCAGCCTTCGACGCCAGGGGACTGAAGCTTTCTTT
>TRBV15|TRBJ1-1|NA|NA
CATSREYRDTEAFF
TGTGCCACCAGCAGAGAGTACCGGGACACTGAAGCTTTCTTT
>TRBV7-2|TRBJ1-4|NA|NA
CASSLGSATNEKLFF
TGTGCCAGCAGCTTAGGGAGTGCAACTAATGAAAAACTGTTTTTT
>TRBV12-5|TRBJ1-5|NA|NA
CASGLVSWSQPQHF
TGTGCTAGTGGTTTGGTAAGCTGGTCCCAGCCCCAGCATTTT
>TRBV6-5|TRBJ2-1|NA|NA
CASTPPGFNEQFF
TGTGCCAGCACCCCCCCAGGGTTCAATGAGCAGTTCTTC